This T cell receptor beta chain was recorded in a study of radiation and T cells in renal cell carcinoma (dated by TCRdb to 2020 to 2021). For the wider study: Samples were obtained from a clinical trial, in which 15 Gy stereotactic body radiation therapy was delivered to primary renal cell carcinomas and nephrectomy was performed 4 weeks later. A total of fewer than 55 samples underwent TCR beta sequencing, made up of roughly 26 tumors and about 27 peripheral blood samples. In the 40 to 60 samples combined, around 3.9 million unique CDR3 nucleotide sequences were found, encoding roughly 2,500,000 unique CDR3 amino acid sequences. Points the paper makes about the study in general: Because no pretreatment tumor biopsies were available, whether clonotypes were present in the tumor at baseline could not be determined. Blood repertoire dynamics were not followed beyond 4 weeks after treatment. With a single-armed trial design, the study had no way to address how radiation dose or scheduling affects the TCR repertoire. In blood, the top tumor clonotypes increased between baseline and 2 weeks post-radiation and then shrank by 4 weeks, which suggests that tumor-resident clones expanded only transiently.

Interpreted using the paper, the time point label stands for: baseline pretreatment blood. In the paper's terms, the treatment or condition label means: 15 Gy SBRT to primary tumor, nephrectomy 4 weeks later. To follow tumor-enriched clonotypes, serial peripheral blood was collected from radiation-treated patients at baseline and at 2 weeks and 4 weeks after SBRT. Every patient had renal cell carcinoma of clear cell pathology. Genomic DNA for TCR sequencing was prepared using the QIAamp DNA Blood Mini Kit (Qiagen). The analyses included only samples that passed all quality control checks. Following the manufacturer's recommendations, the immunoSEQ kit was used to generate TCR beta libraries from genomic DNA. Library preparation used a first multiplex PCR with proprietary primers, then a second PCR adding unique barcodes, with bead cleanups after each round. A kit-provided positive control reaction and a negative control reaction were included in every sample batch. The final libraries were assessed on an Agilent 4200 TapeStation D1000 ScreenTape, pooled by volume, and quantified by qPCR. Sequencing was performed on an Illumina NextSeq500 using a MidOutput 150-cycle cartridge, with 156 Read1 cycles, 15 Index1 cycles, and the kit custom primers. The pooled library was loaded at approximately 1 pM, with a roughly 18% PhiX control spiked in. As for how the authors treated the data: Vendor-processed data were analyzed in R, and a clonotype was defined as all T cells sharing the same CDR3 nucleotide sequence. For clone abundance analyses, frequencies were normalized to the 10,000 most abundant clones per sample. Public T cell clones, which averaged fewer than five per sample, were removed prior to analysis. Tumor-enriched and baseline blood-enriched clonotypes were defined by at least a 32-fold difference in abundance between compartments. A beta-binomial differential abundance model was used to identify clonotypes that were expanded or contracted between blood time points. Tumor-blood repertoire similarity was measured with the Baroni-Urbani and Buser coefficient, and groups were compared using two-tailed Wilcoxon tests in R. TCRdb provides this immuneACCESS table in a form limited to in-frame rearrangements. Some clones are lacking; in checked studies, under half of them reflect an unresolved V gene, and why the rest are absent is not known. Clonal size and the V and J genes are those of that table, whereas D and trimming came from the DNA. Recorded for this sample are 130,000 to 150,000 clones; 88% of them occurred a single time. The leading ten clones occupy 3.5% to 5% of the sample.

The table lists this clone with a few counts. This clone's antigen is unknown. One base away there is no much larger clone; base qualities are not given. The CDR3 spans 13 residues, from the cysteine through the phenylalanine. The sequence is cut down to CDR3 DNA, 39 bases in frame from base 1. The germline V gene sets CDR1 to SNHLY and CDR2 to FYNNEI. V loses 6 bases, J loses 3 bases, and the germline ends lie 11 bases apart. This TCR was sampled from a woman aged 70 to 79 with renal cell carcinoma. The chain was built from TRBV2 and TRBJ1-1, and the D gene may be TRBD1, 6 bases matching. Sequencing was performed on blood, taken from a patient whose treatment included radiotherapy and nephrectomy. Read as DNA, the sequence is TGTGCCAGCAGCTTAGACAGGTACACTGAAGCTTTCTTT. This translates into CASSLDRYTEAFF. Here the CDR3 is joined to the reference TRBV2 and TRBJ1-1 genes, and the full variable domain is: EPEVTQTPSHQVTQMGQEVILRCVPISNHLYFYWYRQILGQKVEFLVSFYNNEISEKSEIFDDQFSVERPDGSNFTLKIRSTKLEDSAMYFCASSLDRYTEAFFGQGTRLTVV.